The sequence of this T cell receptor beta chain was determined in a study of cytomegalovirus exposure and HLA in healthy donors. This clone was seen more than once but under ten times. The PCR ran on 60 Vbeta and 13 Jbeta primers. Clones were sequenced by immunoSEQ multiplex PCR, and TCRdb holds only the in-frame ones, with some missing. The repertoire holds 150,000 to 200,000 clones, with more than 60% as singletons. The sequence came from a human donor in good health. Specimen: PBMCs.

The CDR3 nucleotides read TGTGCCAGCAGTTCCCTAGCGGGTCAACTCCAAGAGACCCAGTACTTC. It translates to CASSSLAGQLQETQYF. This chain joins TRBV6-5 and TRBJ2-5, with 8 bases identical to TRBD2. Germline lookup yields CDR1 MNHEY and CDR2 SVGAGI. J was trimmed by 1 base and V by 4 bases; bases with no gene match: 8. The CDR3 sequence is 16 residues long.